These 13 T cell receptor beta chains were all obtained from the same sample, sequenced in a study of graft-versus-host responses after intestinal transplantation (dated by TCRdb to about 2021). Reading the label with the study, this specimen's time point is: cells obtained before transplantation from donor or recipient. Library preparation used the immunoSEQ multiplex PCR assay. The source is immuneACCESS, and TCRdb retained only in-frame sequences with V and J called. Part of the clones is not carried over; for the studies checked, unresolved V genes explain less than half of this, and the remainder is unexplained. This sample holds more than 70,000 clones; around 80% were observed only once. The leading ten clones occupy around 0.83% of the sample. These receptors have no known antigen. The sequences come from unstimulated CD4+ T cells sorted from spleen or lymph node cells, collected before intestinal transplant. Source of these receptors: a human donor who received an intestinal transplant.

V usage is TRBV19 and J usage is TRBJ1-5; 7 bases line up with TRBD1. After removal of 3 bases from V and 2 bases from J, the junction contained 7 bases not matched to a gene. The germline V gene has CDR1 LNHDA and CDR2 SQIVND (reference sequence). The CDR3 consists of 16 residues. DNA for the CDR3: TGTGCCAGTAGTATCCGCAGACAGGGTCGCAATCAGCCCCAGCATTTT. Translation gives CASSIRRQGRNQPQHF.

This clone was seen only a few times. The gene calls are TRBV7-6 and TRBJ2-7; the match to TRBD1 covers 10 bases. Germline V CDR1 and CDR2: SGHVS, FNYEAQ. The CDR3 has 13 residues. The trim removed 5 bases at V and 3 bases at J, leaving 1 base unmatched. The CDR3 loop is CASSRDRGYEQYF. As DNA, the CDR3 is TGTGCCAGCAGCCGGGACAGGGGCTACGAGCAGTACTTC.

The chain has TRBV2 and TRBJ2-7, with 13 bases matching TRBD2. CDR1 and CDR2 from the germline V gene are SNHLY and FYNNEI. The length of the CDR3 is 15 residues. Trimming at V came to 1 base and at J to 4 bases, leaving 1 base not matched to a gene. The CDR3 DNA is TGTGCCAGCAGTGAAGGGGGACTAGCGGGGTACGAGCAGTACTTC. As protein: CASSEGGLAGYEQYF.

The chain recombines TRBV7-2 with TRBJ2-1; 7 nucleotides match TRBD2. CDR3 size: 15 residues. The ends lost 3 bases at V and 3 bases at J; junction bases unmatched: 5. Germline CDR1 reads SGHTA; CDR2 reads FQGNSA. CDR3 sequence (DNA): TGTGCCAGCAGCTTTGACGGGGGGAACTACAATGAGCAGTTCTTC. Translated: CASSFDGGNYNEQFF.

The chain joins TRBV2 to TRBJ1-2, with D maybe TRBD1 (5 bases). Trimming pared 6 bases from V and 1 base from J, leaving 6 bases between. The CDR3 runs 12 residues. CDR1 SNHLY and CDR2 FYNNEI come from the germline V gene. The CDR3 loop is CASSRVNYGYTF. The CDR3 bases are TGTGCCAGCAGCAGGGTTAACTATGGCTACACCTTC.

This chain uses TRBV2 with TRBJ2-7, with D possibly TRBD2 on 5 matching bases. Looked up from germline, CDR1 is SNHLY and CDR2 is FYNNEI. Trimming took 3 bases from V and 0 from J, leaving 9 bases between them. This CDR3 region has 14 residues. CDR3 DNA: TGTGCCAGCAGTGATGGACTTAACTCCTACGAGCAGTACTTC. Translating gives CASSDGLNSYEQYF.

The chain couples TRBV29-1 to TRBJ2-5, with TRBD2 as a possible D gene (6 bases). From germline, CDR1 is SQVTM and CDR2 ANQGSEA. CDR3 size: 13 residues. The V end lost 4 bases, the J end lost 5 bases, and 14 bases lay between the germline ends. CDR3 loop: CSVGGGVGETQYF. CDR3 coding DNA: TGCAGCGTTGGAGGCGGGGTAGGCGAGACCCAGTACTTC. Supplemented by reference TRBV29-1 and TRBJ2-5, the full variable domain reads SAVISQKPSRDICQRGTSLTIQCQVDSQVTMMFWYRQQPGQSLTLIATANQGSEATYESGFVIDKFPISRPNLTFSTLTVSNMSPEDSSIYLCSVGGGVGETQYFGPGTRLLVL.

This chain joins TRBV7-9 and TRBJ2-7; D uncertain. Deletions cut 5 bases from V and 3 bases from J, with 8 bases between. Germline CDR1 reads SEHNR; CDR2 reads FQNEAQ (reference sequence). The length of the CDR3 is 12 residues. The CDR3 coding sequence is TGTGCCAGCAGCATAAACGGCTACGAGCAGTACTTC. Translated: CASSINGYEQYF.

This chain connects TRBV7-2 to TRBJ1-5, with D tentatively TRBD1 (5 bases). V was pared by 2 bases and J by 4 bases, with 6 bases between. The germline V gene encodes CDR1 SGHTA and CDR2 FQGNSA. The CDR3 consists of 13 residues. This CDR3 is CASSLRQNQPQHF. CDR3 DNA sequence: TGTGCCAGCAGCTTACGACAGAATCAGCCCCAGCATTTT. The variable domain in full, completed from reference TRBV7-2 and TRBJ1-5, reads GAGVSQSPSNKVTEKGKDVELRCDPISGHTALYWYRQSLGQGLEFLIYFQGNSAPDKSGLPSDRFSAERTGGSVSTLTIQRTQQEDSAVYLCASSLRQNQPQHFGDGTRLSIL.

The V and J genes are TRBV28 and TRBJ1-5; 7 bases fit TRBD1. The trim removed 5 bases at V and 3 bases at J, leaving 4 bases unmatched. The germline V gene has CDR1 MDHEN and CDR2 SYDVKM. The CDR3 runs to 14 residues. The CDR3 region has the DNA TGTGCCAGCAGTCGGGGACAGCTCAATCAGCCCCAGCATTTT. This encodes CASSRGQLNQPQHF.

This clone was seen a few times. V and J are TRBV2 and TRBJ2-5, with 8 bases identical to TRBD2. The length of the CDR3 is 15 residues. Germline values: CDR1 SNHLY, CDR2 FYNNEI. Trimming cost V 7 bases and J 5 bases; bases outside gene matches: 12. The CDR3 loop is CASNPRSGRGETQYF. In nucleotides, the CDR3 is TGTGCCAGCAACCCAAGGAGCGGGAGAGGGGAGACCCAGTACTTC.

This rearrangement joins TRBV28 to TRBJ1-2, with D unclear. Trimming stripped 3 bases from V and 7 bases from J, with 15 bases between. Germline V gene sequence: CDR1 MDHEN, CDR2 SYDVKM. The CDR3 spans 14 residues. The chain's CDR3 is CASSLVGVKAGYTF. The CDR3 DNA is TGTGCCAGCAGTTTGGTCGGGGTGAAGGCTGGCTACACCTTC.

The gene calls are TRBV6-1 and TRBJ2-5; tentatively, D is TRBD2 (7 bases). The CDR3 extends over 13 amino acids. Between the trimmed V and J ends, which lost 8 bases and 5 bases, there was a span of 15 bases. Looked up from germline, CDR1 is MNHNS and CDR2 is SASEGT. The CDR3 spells CASHRGGRETQYF. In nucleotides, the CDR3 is TGTGCCAGCCATAGGGGGGGCAGGGAGACCCAGTACTTC.